The 15 T cell receptor beta chains below were found in one sample sequenced in a study of blood T cell repertoires in COVID-19 (dated by TCRdb to between 2020 and 2021). Library creation used the immunoSEQ multiplex PCR assay. The table comes from immuneACCESS by way of TCRdb, which keeps in-frame sequences with V and J called. Part of the clones is missing from these tables; in studies checked, under half for an unresolved V gene and the rest for unknown reasons. The sample table lists roughly 300,000 clones, 87% of them with a count of one. The top ten hold about 1.4% of the sample. The sample taken for sequencing was peripheral blood. These receptors all stem from a woman aged 40 to 50 who had recovered from COVID-19.

This rearrangement joins TRBV5-6 to TRBJ1-1; 7 nucleotides align to TRBD1. This CDR3 has 18 residues. The germline V gene has CDR1 SGHDT and CDR2 YYEEEE. V shed 6 bases and J 1 base; nucleotides not matched to a gene: 18. CDR3 region: CASNPSGQGVWWNTEAFF. The DNA of the CDR3 is TGTGCCAGCAACCCCAGCGGGCAGGGGGTATGGTGGAACACTGAAGCTTTCTTT.

This clone was recorded a few times. The chain couples TRBV6-2 or TRBV6-3 to TRBJ2-2; perhaps TRBD2 as D (5 bases). The germline CDR1 and CDR2 sequences are MNHEY and SVGEGT. Trimming removed 5 bases at V and 2 bases at J, with 6 bases between. The length of the CDR3 is 13 residues. The CDR3 loop is CASSASNTGELFF. The CDR3 bases are TGTGCCAGCAGTGCTAGCAACACCGGGGAGCTGTTTTTT.

The chain is built from TRBV14 and TRBJ1-4; perhaps TRBD1 as D (5 bases). The germline V and J ends were trimmed by 4 bases and 4 bases, with 13 bases remaining between them. Per germline, CDR1 SGHDN and CDR2 FVKESK. The CDR3 consists of 15 residues. CDR3 DNA: TGTGCCAGCAGCCCGTTTCAGGGAGGTAATGAAAAACTGTTTTTT. It specifies CASSPFQGGNEKLFF.

The chain combines TRBV7-9 with TRBJ2-3; D perhaps matches TRBD2 (7 bases). Germline V lookup: CDR1 SEHNR, CDR2 FQNEAQ (reference sequence). The length of the CDR3 is 16 residues. V lost 8 bases to trimming and J lost 2 bases, with 20 bases between them. The CDR3 here is CASGGRGPLHTDTQYF. The DNA for the CDR3 is TGTGCCAGCGGCGGGCGGGGGCCCTTACACACAGATACGCAGTATTTT.

The chain recombines TRBV19 with TRBJ1-5, with TRBD1 as a possible D gene (6 bases). V was pared by 2 bases and J by 6 bases, with 17 bases between. This CDR3 region has 16 residues. Germline values: CDR1 LNHDA, CDR2 SQIVND (reference sequence). The chain's CDR3 is CASSIMVGASGQPQHF. For the CDR3, the DNA is TGTGCCAGTAGTATAATGGTGGGGGCCTCGGGTCAGCCCCAGCATTTT.

This clone was seen once. V and J are TRBV5-4 and TRBJ1-2; a weak D match, TRBD1 (5 bases). There are 15 residues in the CDR3. Trimming removed 1 base at V and 3 bases at J, with 13 bases between. Germline-derived CDR1 and CDR2 are SGHNT and YYREEE (reference sequence). This CDR3 reads CASSLSGGADYGYTF. The CDR3 coding sequence is TGTGCCAGCAGCTTGAGTGGTGGGGCGGACTATGGCTACACCTTC. The full variable domain, in which reference TRBV5-4 and TRBJ1-2 provide the parts outside the CDR3, is ETGVTQSPTHLIKTRGQQVTLRCSSQSGHNTVSWYQQALGQGPQFIFQYYREEENGRGNFPPRFSGLQFPNYSSELNVNALELDDSALYLCASSLSGGADYGYTFGSGTRLTVV.

This chain connects TRBV2 to TRBJ1-5; D is ambiguous. Per germline, CDR1 SNHLY and CDR2 FYNNEI. The CDR3 extends over 13 amino acids. V lost 6 bases and J 0 bases, leaving 6 bases between the germline ends. CDR3 sequence: CASRRDSNQPQHF. The CDR3 coding sequence is TGTGCCAGCAGGAGAGATAGCAATCAGCCCCAGCATTTT.

This rearrangement joins TRBV27 to TRBJ2-7; D may be TRBD1 (6 bases). This CDR3 contains 15 residues. V was clipped by 3 bases and J by 6 bases, with 18 bases between them. In germline, CDR1 is MNHEY, CDR2 SMNVEV (reference sequence). The DNA of the CDR3 is TGTGCCAGCAGTTTCAGGGGCAGGGAACCCCGCGAGCAGTACTTC. It specifies CASSFRGREPREQYF.

In DNA, the CDR3 is TGTGCCAGCGCCCCCTTTCATAGTGAGACCCAGTACTTC. It codes for CASAPFHSETQYF. The V and J genes are TRBV18 and TRBJ2-5; no clear D gene. Trimming left V 8 bases short and J 5 bases short, with 15 bases between. In germline, CDR1 is KGHSH, CDR2 LQKENI. The CDR3 totals 13 residues.

The chain employs TRBV19 and TRBJ2-2; 12 bases are a match to TRBD2. The CDR3 length is 18 residues. Germline trimming cut 3 bases from V and 1 base from J; bases unmatched to any gene: 6. Germline-derived CDR1 and CDR2 are LNHDA and SQIVND (reference sequence). This CDR3 reads CASSMTSGGLKNTGELFF. CDR3 sequence (DNA): TGTGCCAGTAGTATGACTAGCGGGGGCCTCAAGAACACCGGGGAGCTGTTTTTT.

This clone was picked up one time. The chain couples TRBV10-1 to TRBJ2-7; 8 bases line up with TRBD1. The CDR3 has 13 amino acids. CDR1 is WNHNN, CDR2 SYGVQD, per germline (reference sequence). Trimming removed 0 bases from V and 11 bases from J; junction bases left unmatched: 6. The DNA of the CDR3 is TGCGCCAGCAGTGAGTCGGCCGCAGGGGGCAAGTACTTC. This sequence encodes CASSESAAGGKYF.

Written as DNA, the CDR3 is TGTGCCAGCAGTCGGGACAGGGGGACCGGGGAGCTGTTTTTT. Translation gives CASSRDRGTGELFF. This chain uses TRBV6-4 with TRBJ2-2, with 11 bases lining up with TRBD1. The length of the CDR3 is 14 residues. The ends lost 5 bases at V and 5 bases at J; junction bases unmatched: 1. The V gene's germline CDR1 is MRHNA and CDR2 SNTAGT.

This chain uses TRBV30 with TRBJ1-1; the D is unclear. CDR1 is GTSNPN, CDR2 SVGIG, per germline (reference sequence). The CDR3 is made up of 11 amino acids. Trimming left V 0 bases short and J 10 bases short, with 9 bases between. The CDR3 sequence: CAWSVPPGAFF. Here the CDR3 DNA reads TGTGCCTGGAGTGTCCCTCCCGGAGCTTTCTTT. The whole variable domain, remainder taken from reference TRBV30 and TRBJ1-1, is SQTIHQWPATLVQPVGSPLSLECTVEGTSNPNLYWYRQAAGRGLQLLFYSVGIGQISSEVPQNLSASRPQDRQFILSSKKLLLSDSGFYLCAWSVPPGAFFGQGTRLTVV.

The rearrangement links TRBV5-6 to TRBJ1-4, with 7 bases identical to TRBD1. This CDR3 comprises 15 residues. V lost 0 bases to trimming and J lost 4 bases; unmatched junction nucleotides: 3. Germline CDR1 is SGHDT and CDR2 is YYEEEE. The CDR3 DNA is TGTGCCAGCAGCTTGGTGGCAGGGGGTAATGAAAAACTGTTTTTT. It encodes CASSLVAGGNEKLFF.

This clone has only one observation. This chain uses TRBV7-2 with TRBJ1-1; 8 nucleotides line up with TRBD1. The CDR3 totals 14 residues. V dropped 5 bases and J dropped 7; count of bases not matched to a gene: 9. Germline CDR1 SGHTA, CDR2 FQGNSA. CDR3 in DNA: TGTGCCAGCAGCGGATATACAGGGGGTGGTGAAGCTTTCTTT. Its translation: CASSGYTGGGEAFF.